This entry concerns a single TCR beta chain. There is no known antigen for this receptor. No per-base quality is available; no much larger clone lies one base away. This specimen comes from a study of T-cell memory formation after mild COVID-19 (dated by TCRdb to 2020 to 2023). General notes on the study: TCR sequence clusters from the two donors were found to be largely donor specific. Two young, previously healthy adult volunteers made up the cohort, one male and one female. In two donors, T-cell clones that expanded and contracted after mild COVID-19 were tracked by sequencing TCRalpha and TCRbeta repertoires over time.

This sample was sequenced with an Illumina NovaSeq 6000. Using 5'RACE with constant-segment primers, TCRalpha and TCRbeta cDNA libraries were constructed, with sample barcodes and unique molecular identifiers added in the process. RNA was extracted from every sample with Trizol reagent. Libraries were amplified in two PCR steps, with a second sample barcode and Illumina TruSeq adapters added in the second step. Sequencing of the libraries was done on an Illumina NovaSeq, producing 2 x 150 bp paired-end reads. The source study handled its data this way. The reads were demultiplexed and collapsed into UMI-guided consensus sequences using migec v1.2.7. Using mixcr v2.1.11, UMI consensuses were aligned to TRA and TRB V and J templates and then assembled into clonotypes. Expanded or contracted clonotypes were those called significant by both edgeR and NoisET, with noise models trained on biological replicates. For edgeR calls, the thresholds were a false discovery rate-adjusted p below 0.01 and a log2 fold-change of 1. As an exploratory analysis of dynamics, PCA with hierarchical clustering was applied to max-normalized trajectories of the 1000 most abundant clonotypes. Each responding clone was given a CD4 or CD8 phenotype based on the CD4+ and CD8+ repertoires, which had been sequenced separately. The public reads were reanalyzed by TCRdb: fastp trimming at Q25, MiXCR alignment, in-frame beta chains only. Every entry covers one CDR3 protein and lists the most common genes and DNA from its rows. TCRdb's processing, not the authors' own work, is the source of the V and J calls. The sample records 450,000 or so distinct CDR3 sequences, 20% of which are singletons. Clones ranked in the top ten supply roughly 8% of the sample.

What the research found in general, with its limitations: The study covered only a couple of mild cases, and larger cohorts including severe cases with pre-infection samples were considered necessary. The second-wave clones that peaked on day 37 were not confirmed to be SARS-CoV-2 specific. Clones that contracted from day 15 to 85 showed balanced CD4/CD8 phenotypes, whereas a second wave of clones that expanded from day 15 to 37 leaned towards CD4+. The detection of some responding clones in pre-infection memory suggests that pre-existing cross-reactive memory T cells joined the SARS-CoV-2 response. Contracting CD4+ clones turned up mainly in the CM and EM memory subsets, whereas EMRA was where CD8+ clones were enriched.

Including the terminal cysteine and phenylalanine, the CDR3 comprises 14 residues. The sequence is cut down to CDR3 DNA, 42 bases in frame from base 1. V is pared back by 6 bases and J by 1 base, with 12 bases lying between the germline termini. In the germline V gene (reference sequence), CDR1 corresponds to MNHEY and CDR2 to SMNVEV. Ficoll-Paque density gradient centrifugation was used to isolate PBMCs. This receptor was obtained from an adult woman who had mild COVID-19 (a few samples of this study predate the infection). The sample titles of this study are shuffled in the database, so cell type and time point are left out; the donor was told from shared clones. The material sequenced was PBMCs or a T cell subset sorted from them (not recorded which). The rearranged segments are TRBV27 and TRBJ1-1; possibly the D gene is TRBD1, per 5 matching bases. The CDR3 amino acid sequence is: CASSRRGGNTEAFF. The nucleotide sequence is given as TGTGCCAGCAGCCGGAGGGGAGGGAACACTGAAGCTTTCTTT.